The 28 T cell receptor beta chains given below trace back to one sample, sequenced in a study of shared clonotypes between healthy human individuals. The repertoire was sequenced with immunoSEQ multiplex PCR; TCRdb's copy has only in-frame clones and lacks some. In the table there are more than 2 million clones, about 95% of which are singletons. CD45RO-negative cells were positively selected for CCR7, leaving out terminally differentiated effector memory CD45RA+ cells. The material sequenced was naive CD8+ T cells sorted from blood. These receptors all stem from a man aged 18 to 30 in good health.

The chain combines TRBV6-5 with TRBJ2-3; D is possibly TRBD2 (7 bases). This CDR3 contains 15 residues. V was trimmed by 2 bases and J by 6 bases, leaving 15 bases between them. Germline V gene sequence: CDR1 MNHEY, CDR2 SVGAGI. The CDR3 DNA reads TGTGCCAGCAGTTACGGGGGGGCCCTCGCGGATACGCAGTATTTT. It specifies CASSYGGALADTQYF.

Comments on this clone: This specimen includes other DNA sequences encoding the same CDR3. The V call is TRBV27, the J call TRBJ2-2; D gene unclear. The CDR3 is 13 amino acids. Germline CDR1 reads MNHEY; CDR2 reads SMNVEV (reference sequence). The V and J ends lost 3 bases and 6 bases respectively, with 8 bases between them. The CDR3 DNA is TGTGCCAGCAGTTTTTGGGGTTCCGGGGAGCTGTTTTTT. Translating gives CASSFWGSGELFF.

This chain links TRBV2 with TRBJ2-5; D is ambiguous. CDR3 length: 14 residues. V lost 3 bases and J lost 2, with 10 bases in between. Germline CDR1 is SNHLY and CDR2 is FYNNEI. The chain's CDR3 is CASSDPGFQETQYF. The CDR3 bases are TGTGCCAGCAGTGATCCGGGTTTTCAAGAGACCCAGTACTTC.

This clone was counted a single time. Other nucleotide sequences from this sample produce the same CDR3. J is TRBJ1-4 and V is TRBV4-1; D not resolved. Germline assignment: CDR1 MGHRA and CDR2 YSYEKL. The CDR3 is made up of 12 amino acids. Trimming removed 0 bases from V and 8 bases from J, with 4 bases in between. CDR3 sequence (DNA): TGCGCCAGCAGCCAAGAAGGGGAAAAACTGTTTTTT. Protein: CASSQEGEKLFF.

The chain links TRBV7-3 to TRBJ2-3; D unclear. Germline CDR1 SGHTA, CDR2 FQGTGA. This CDR3 is 14 amino acids long. V lost 2 bases, J lost 5 bases, and 11 bases lay in between. DNA of the CDR3: TGTGCCAGCAGCTTAGGGATTTCCGGAGATACGCAGTATTTT. This gives the protein CASSLGISGDTQYF. The full variable domain, its missing parts supplied by reference TRBV7-3 and TRBJ2-3, is GAGVSQTPSNKVTEKGKYVELRCDPISGHTALYWYRQSLGQGPEFLIYFQGTGAADDSGLPNDRFFAVRPEGSVSTLKIQRTERGDSAVYLCASSLGISGDTQYFGPGTRLTVL.

This chain's CDR3 is CASSLAGGQETQYF. The CDR3 nucleotides read TGTGCCAGCAGCCTAGCGGGGGGGCAAGAGACCCAGTACTTC. V is TRBV4-2 and J is TRBJ2-5, with 11 bases fitting TRBD2. The CDR3 totals 14 residues. The germline CDR1 and CDR2 sequences are LGHNA and YNFKEQ. Trimming removed 4 bases from V and 2 bases from J; junction bases left unmatched: 0.

This rearrangement joins TRBV5-6 to TRBJ1-5; TRBD1 matches at 9 bases. Germline V gives CDR1 SGHDT, CDR2 YYEEEE. J gave up 4 bases and V 0 bases, and 2 bases lay outside the gene matches. This CDR3 spans 15 amino acids. CDR3 sequence (DNA): TGTGCCAGCAGCTTGGGGACAGGGGTAAATCAGCCCCAGCATTTT. Its protein product is CASSLGTGVNQPQHF.

The rearrangement links TRBV19 to TRBJ2-2; TRBD1 or TRBD2 may be the D gene (5 bases each). V was shortened by 6 bases and J by 4 bases, with 12 bases between the two germline ends. Germline CDR1 reads LNHDA; CDR2 reads SQIVND (reference sequence). The CDR3 length is 14 residues. The CDR3 is CASRQGEGTGELFF. Here the CDR3 DNA reads TGTGCCAGTAGGCAGGGCGAGGGCACCGGGGAGCTGTTTTTT.

For the CDR3, the DNA is TGTGCCAGCAGCACTGGGGACACCCTGGGAATCTATGGCTACACCTTC. It specifies CASSTGDTLGIYGYTF. The chain recombines TRBV5-6 with TRBJ1-2; weak D call: TRBD1 (6 bases). Germline-derived CDR1 and CDR2 are SGHDT and YYEEEE. CDR3 length: 16 residues. Trimming pared 4 bases from V and 4 bases from J, leaving 20 bases between.

The CDR3 DNA reads as TGTGCCAGCAGTTTATCTGGGACAGCGAGCTCCTACAATGAGCAGTTCTTC. Its translation is CASSLSGTASSYNEQFF. The chain recombines TRBV27 with TRBJ2-1; the match to TRBD1 covers 7 bases. Germline loops: CDR1 MNHEY, CDR2 SMNVEV (reference sequence). The CDR3 contains 17 residues. Trimming removed 0 bases from V and 0 bases from J; junction bases left unmatched: 5.

The CDR3 sequence is CSVGTSYHYEQYF. For the CDR3, the DNA is TGCAGCGTCGGGACTAGCTACCACTACGAGCAGTACTTC. V gene TRBV29-1 combines with J gene TRBJ2-7, with 9 bases aligning to TRBD2. The ends lost 6 bases at V and 3 bases at J; junction bases unmatched: 6. This CDR3 has 13 amino acids. The germline CDR1 and CDR2 sequences are SQVTM and ANQGSEA.

The V and J genes are TRBV5-6 and TRBJ1-1, with D hard to call. Germline V gene lookup returns CDR1 SGHDT and CDR2 YYEEEE. The CDR3 is 12 amino acids. Deletions cut 3 bases from V and 5 bases from J, with 8 bases between. Here the CDR3 reads CASSWSSTEAFF. In nucleotides, the CDR3 is TGTGCCAGCAGCTGGAGTAGTACTGAAGCTTTCTTT.

J is TRBJ2-1 and V is TRBV19; either TRBD1 or TRBD2 may supply D (5 bases each). The CDR3 extends over 14 amino acids. Looked up from germline, CDR1 is LNHDA and CDR2 is SQIVND (reference sequence). Deletions cut 3 bases from V and 7 bases from J, with 13 bases between. The CDR3 sequence: CASSIRDLWNEQFF. The CDR3 bases are TGTGCCAGTAGTATCCGGGACCTCTGGAATGAGCAGTTCTTC.

This clone appeared a single time. This chain joins TRBV25-1 and TRBJ2-1; 10 positions agree with TRBD1. Germline assignment: CDR1 MGHDK and CDR2 SYGVNS. V shed 2 bases and J 7 bases; nucleotides not matched to a gene: 5. The CDR3 loop spans 15 amino acids. Written as DNA, the CDR3 is TGTGCCAGCAGTGAAGGTTGGACAGGGGGTAATGAGCAGTTCTTC. It specifies CASSEGWTGGNEQFF. The whole variable domain, remainder taken from reference TRBV25-1 and TRBJ2-1, is EADIYQTPRYLVIGTGKKITLECSQTMGHDKMYWYQQDPGMELHLIHYSYGVNSTEKGDLSSESTVSRIRTEHFPLTLESARPSHTSQYLCASSEGWTGGNEQFFGPGTRLTVL.

The rearrangement links TRBV5-1 to TRBJ2-1; 12 positions agree with TRBD1. This CDR3 contains 16 residues. Germline lookup yields CDR1 SGHRS and CDR2 YFSETQ. The V and J ends lost 3 bases and 9 bases, in that order; junction bases with no gene match: 10. The CDR3 DNA is TGCGCCAGCAGCTATTACCCGGGACAGGGGGCATTTGAGCAGTTCTTC. This codes for CASSYYPGQGAFEQFF.

The rearrangement uses TRBV5-1 and TRBJ2-2, with D hard to call. V lost 1 base, J lost 7 bases, and 11 bases lay in between. The CDR3 spans 14 residues. Germline CDR1 SGHRS, CDR2 YFSETQ. CDR3 DNA: TGCGCCAGCAGCTTGAGGGAAGGTGGCGGGGAGCTGTTTTTT. This encodes CASSLREGGGELFF.

Here the CDR3 reads CASSLEDLKDEQYF. The CDR3 region has the DNA TGCGCCAGCAGCTTGGAGGACTTAAAGGACGAGCAGTACTTC. The chain has TRBV5-1 and TRBJ2-7, with D maybe TRBD2 (5 bases). The CDR3 extends over 14 amino acids. V was shortened by 0 bases and J by 5 bases, with 12 bases between the two germline ends. Germline CDR1 is SGHRS and CDR2 is YFSETQ. Using reference TRBV5-1 and TRBJ2-7 for the parts outside the CDR3, the full variable domain is KAGVTQTPRYLIKTRGQQVTLSCSPISGHRSVSWYQQTPGQGLQFLFEYFSETQRNKGNFPGRFSGRQFSNSRSEMNVSTLELGDSALYLCASSLEDLKDEQYFGPGTRLTVT.

J is TRBJ1-1 and V is TRBV19; D not certain. The CDR3 has 13 amino acids. The V gene lost 7 bases and the J gene lost 5 bases, with 14 bases spanning the gap. Germline lookup yields CDR1 LNHDA and CDR2 SQIVND (reference sequence). In DNA, the CDR3 is TGTGCCAGTACCCCGGCAGTCGGAACTGAAGCTTTCTTT. Encoded protein: CASTPAVGTEAFF. The full variable domain, in which reference TRBV19 and TRBJ1-1 provide the parts outside the CDR3, is DGGITQSPKYLFRKEGQNVTLSCEQNLNHDAMYWYRQDPGQGLRLIYYSQIVNDFQKGDIAEGYSVSREKKESFPLTVTSAQKNPTAFYLCASTPAVGTEAFFGQGTRLTVV.

The genes are TRBV27 and TRBJ2-7; possibly TRBD1 for D (6 bases). CDR3 length equals 14 residues. V lost 0 bases, J lost 4 bases, and 10 bases lay in between. Looked up from germline, CDR1 is MNHEY and CDR2 is SMNVEV (reference sequence). The CDR3 region is CASSLSKQGYEQYF. The CDR3 region has the DNA TGTGCCAGCAGTTTATCGAAACAGGGATACGAGCAGTACTTC.

The CDR3 DNA follows: TGTGCCAGCAGCCAAGGACAGGGGGCGCAGAGCTACACCTTC. It codes for CASSQGQGAQSYTF. This rearrangement joins TRBV14 to TRBJ1-2; 10 nucleotides line up with TRBD1. The J segment lost 9 bases and the V segment lost 1 base, leaving 5 bases of the junction unmatched. Germline lookup yields CDR1 SGHDN and CDR2 FVKESK. CDR3 length equals 14 residues.

In its sample, this clone was seen a few times. The chain has TRBV5-1 and TRBJ1-1, with 8 bases fitting TRBD1. V was clipped by 5 bases and J by 7 bases; unmatched bases: 10. The CDR3 contains 14 residues. Germline loops: CDR1 SGHRS, CDR2 YFSETQ. The CDR3 DNA follows: TGCGCCAGCAGAGGGGACAGGTCTCAGGGTGAAGCTTTCTTT. Translation gives CASRGDRSQGEAFF.

The chain has TRBV7-8 and TRBJ2-5; 9 positions match TRBD2. Unmatched junction bases numbered 0, after V lost 3 bases and J lost 4 bases. Germline V CDR1 and CDR2: SGHVS, FQNEAQ. This CDR3 spans 13 amino acids. The CDR3 is CASSFSGGETQYF. The CDR3 DNA is TGTGCCAGCAGCTTTAGCGGGGGAGAGACCCAGTACTTC.

CDR3 region: CASSLRLFQETQYF. As DNA, the CDR3 is TGCGCCAGCAGCCTACGTTTGTTCCAAGAGACCCAGTACTTC. The chain has TRBV5-1 and TRBJ2-5; D remains ambiguous. Germline V CDR1 and CDR2: SGHRS, YFSETQ. The CDR3 is 14 residues long. V dropped 4 bases and J dropped 1 base, with 11 bases sitting between them.

This chain uses TRBV9 with TRBJ1-1; TRBD1 is a possible D gene (6 bases). The V end was cut by 0 bases, the J end by 2 bases, with 11 bases between. Germline V CDR1 and CDR2: SGDLS, YYNGEE. The CDR3 sequence is 15 residues long. CDR3 sequence reads: CASSVVGGTNTEAFF. CDR3 DNA: TGTGCCAGCAGCGTAGTCGGGGGGACAAACACTGAAGCTTTCTTT.

The chain couples TRBV2 to TRBJ2-7, with D maybe TRBD1 (5 bases). Trimming took off 4 bases at V and 3 bases at J, with 10 bases between the two ends. The CDR3 is 13 residues long. Per the germline V gene, CDR1 is SNHLY and CDR2 is FYNNEI. The CDR3 here is CASSVEDNYEQYF. In DNA, the CDR3 is TGTGCCAGCAGTGTAGAGGACAACTACGAGCAGTACTTC.

The rearrangement joins TRBV4-1 to TRBJ1-2; no clear D gene. V was pared by 0 bases and J by 2 bases, with 10 bases between. The V gene's germline CDR1 is MGHRA and CDR2 YSYEKL. The CDR3 runs to 15 residues. The CDR3 protein is CASSQEVQRNYGYTF. The CDR3 coding sequence is TGCGCCAGCAGCCAAGAAGTGCAGCGAAACTATGGCTACACCTTC.

This chain joins TRBV4-2 and TRBJ2-7, with D possibly TRBD2 on 5 matching bases. Germline assignment: CDR1 LGHNA and CDR2 YNFKEQ. The CDR3 contains 13 residues. The V gene lost 3 bases and the J gene lost 3 bases, with 9 bases spanning the gap. CDR3 nucleotide sequence: TGTGCCAGCAGCCACCGCCGGGGCTACGAGCAGTACTTC. Residues: CASSHRRGYEQYF.

The CDR3: CASSQGLAGEETDTQYF. CDR3 sequence (DNA): TGCGCCAGCAGCCAGGGACTAGCGGGAGAGGAGACAGATACGCAGTATTTT. V gene TRBV4-3 combines with J gene TRBJ2-3, with 14 bases matching TRBD2. CDR1 and CDR2 from the germline V gene are LGHNA and YSLEER. This CDR3 has 17 amino acids. Trimming removed 3 bases from V and 3 bases from J; junction bases left unmatched: 5.